The 24 T cell receptor beta chains below all came from one sample that was sequenced in a study of T cell clonality in common variable immunodeficiency. Sequenced by immunoSEQ multiplex PCR; TCRdb stores in-frame clones only, minus some. The sample is made up of 40,000 or so clones, none counted only once. The sequencing sample was made of peripheral blood mononuclear cells. These receptors were collected from a person aged 18 to 75 in good health.

This clone was recorded at least ten times. The read falls 3 residues short of the CDR3 end, and the missing part is taken from the germline J gene. This chain connects TRBV30 to TRBJ2-7; D is uncertain. The length of the CDR3 is 12 residues. The germline V gene has CDR1 GTSNPN and CDR2 SVGIG (reference sequence). The V end was cut by 0 bases, the J end by 5 bases, with 8 bases between. Incomplete CDR3 DNA: TGTGCCTGGAGTGTATCAGGTAACGAG. The encoded protein is CAWSVSGNE. The complete CDR3 reads CAWSVSGNEQYF.

This clone occurred many times. The missing CDR3 end, 3 residues past where the read stops, is filled in from the germline J gene. The rearrangement uses TRBV6-1 and TRBJ2-1; D might be TRBD1 (5 bases). Deletions cut 1 base from V and 0 bases from J, with 7 bases between. The CDR3 is 15 residues long. The germline V gene has CDR1 MNHNS and CDR2 SASEGT. CDR3 region: CASSEGDSSYNEQFF. The CDR3 bases that were read are TGTGCCAGCAGTGAAGGTGACAGCTCCTACAATGAG.

The table lists this clone with a few counts. A junction boundary mismatches the germline segment, possibly from a read error. Other DNA sequences from this sample encode an identical CDR3 as well. The CDR3 loop reads CASSVGQGMVTEAFF. Incomplete CDR3 DNA: TGCGCCAGTAGTGTGGGACAGGGAATGGTGACTGAA. This chain joins TRBV19 and TRBJ1-1; TRBD1 aligns across 9 bases. The CDR3 goes on 3 residues after the read ends, and that part is filled in from the germline J gene. The CDR3 is 15 amino acids. Germline CDR1 is LNHDA and CDR2 is SQIVND (reference sequence).

This clone has ten or more counts. Germline and junction disagree at one end, which may indicate a read error. The covered CDR3 bases are TGCACCAGCAGCCAAGATATCACTAGCGGGAGGAATGAG. Translation: CTSSQDITSGRNE. The full-length CDR3 reads as CTSSQDITSGRNEQFF. This rearrangement joins TRBV4-1 to TRBJ2-1; 12 bases agree with TRBD2. Coverage ceases 3 residues before the CDR3 finishes, and the germline J gene fills in the end. This CDR3 has 16 amino acids. CDR1 is MGHRA, CDR2 YSYEKL, per germline.

Points on this clone: The read halts 3 residues ahead of the CDR3 end, with the missing end drawn from the germline J gene. The chain recombines TRBV5-1 with TRBJ2-7; D gene uncertain. Trimming took off 0 bases at V and 2 bases at J, with 9 bases between the two ends. The CDR3 extends over 14 amino acids. The V gene's germline CDR1 is SGHRS and CDR2 YFSETQ. The CDR3: CASSLVVATYEQYF. The sequenced CDR3 bases are TGCGCCAGCAGCTTGGTGGTAGCCACCTACGAG.

For this clone: The CDR3 end is not reached by the read, which stops 3 residues before it; the germline J gene fills it in. This rearrangement joins TRBV7-9 to TRBJ1-1, with TRBD1 matching over 7 bases. The junction had 4 bases not matched to a gene; V was cut back by 3 bases and J by 3 bases. The CDR3 has 14 amino acids. The germline gives CDR1 SEHNR, CDR2 FQNEAQ (reference sequence). CDR3 DNA, as far as it was read: TGTGCCAGCAGCTTGCGAGGGGGCTACACTGAA. Translation: CASSLRGGYTE. The CDR3 in its entirety is CASSLRGGYTEAFF.

The table lists this clone with many counts. The CDR3 spells CSVRLAGTGELFF. The part of the CDR3 DNA that was read is TGCAGTGTAAGGCTAGCGGGGACCGGGGAG. The chain joins TRBV20-1 to TRBJ2-2; the match to TRBD2 covers 9 bases. The read ends 3 residues before the CDR3 terminus; that terminus is restored from the germline J gene. This CDR3 has 13 residues. Germline CDR1 and CDR2: DFQATT and SNEGSKA (reference sequence). V lost 7 bases and J lost 5; bases outside the gene matches: 5.

Partial CDR3 DNA: TGCGCCAGCAGCGATGTGCGGGCAGATGGC. It codes for CASSDVRADG. The whole CDR3 protein is CASSDVRADGAFF. The V and J genes are TRBV5-1 and TRBJ1-1; no definite D call. The CDR3 goes on 3 residues after the read ends, and that part is filled in from the germline J gene. Germline values: CDR1 SGHRS, CDR2 YFSETQ. This CDR3 is 13 amino acids long.

As for this clone: The read finishes 3 residues shy of the CDR3 end, and the germline J gene is used to complete it. J is TRBJ2-7 and V is TRBV6-1, with 8 nucleotides matching TRBD1. In germline, CDR1 is MNHNS, CDR2 SASEGT. J was trimmed by 5 bases and V by 3 bases; bases with no gene match: 6. This CDR3 is built from 14 residues. The sequenced CDR3 bases are TGTGCCAGCAGTGAGCAGGGGGCCGAAAACGAG. Translating gives CASSEQGAENE. In full, the CDR3 reads CASSEQGAENEQYF.

This clone showed up many times. The read falls 3 residues short of the CDR3 end, and the missing part is taken from the germline J gene. The chain links TRBV3-1 (or the pseudogene TRBV3-2) to TRBJ1-4; D uncertain. The V gene lost 1 base and the J gene lost 8 bases, with 11 bases spanning the gap. Germline assignment: CDR1 LGHDT and CDR2 YNNKEL (reference sequence). There are 14 residues in the CDR3. The CDR3 DNA, read in part, is TGTGCCAGCAGCCAAGCCCGGGTAGGAGAAAAA. Its translation: CASSQARVGEK. The complete CDR3 protein is CASSQARVGEKLFF.

This clone was counted ten times or more. The CDR3 here is CSASTGSGSNQPQHF. CDR3 DNA, as far as it was read: TGCAGTGCTAGCACAGGTAGTGGGAGCAATCAGCCC. V is TRBV20-1 and J is TRBJ1-5; D is perhaps TRBD1 (5 bases). Read data end 3 residues before the CDR3 end; the end is taken from the germline J gene. This CDR3 is built from 15 residues. The germline V and J ends were trimmed by 3 bases and 1 base, with 13 bases remaining between them. Germline loops: CDR1 DFQATT, CDR2 SNEGSKA (reference sequence).

In its sample, this clone was seen many times. The read stops 3 residues short of the end of the CDR3; the missing end is completed from the germline J gene. The chain carries TRBV5-1 and TRBJ2-7; a weak D match, TRBD1 (5 bases). Trimming removed 0 bases at V and 6 bases at J, with 10 bases between. The CDR3 covers 13 residues. Germline V gives CDR1 SGHRS, CDR2 YFSETQ. CDR3 DNA, as far as it was read: TGCGCCAGCAGCTTGGGTTACAGGTCCGAG. This translates into CASSLGYRSE. The CDR3 in full is CASSLGYRSEQYF.

This clone was seen many times. The read ends 3 residues shy of where the CDR3 ends; the end is completed using the germline J gene. The genes are TRBV6-1 and TRBJ2-7, with D hard to call. Germline loops: CDR1 MNHNS, CDR2 SASEGT. The CDR3 is 13 amino acids. V lost 4 bases, J lost 6 bases, and 13 bases lay in between. The part of the CDR3 DNA that was read is TGTGCCAGCAGTGCCGACATGGTGAGCGAG. It encodes CASSADMVSE. The whole CDR3 is CASSADMVSEQYF.

Many counts were recorded for this clone. The CDR3 spells CASSAYRAMYEQYF. The sequenced CDR3 bases are TGTGCCAGCAGCGCCTACAGGGCTATGTACGAG. This chain links TRBV14 with TRBJ2-7; D may be TRBD1 (6 bases). The read terminates 3 residues before the CDR3 end, so the remaining end is supplied by the germline J gene. The CDR3 runs 14 residues. V lost 5 bases, J lost 4 bases, and 15 bases lay in between. Per the germline V gene, CDR1 is SGHDN and CDR2 is FVKESK.

With regard to this clone: The sequence runs out 3 residues before the end of the CDR3; the remainder is reconstructed from the germline J gene. This sequence joins TRBV20-1 and TRBJ2-1; weak D call: TRBD1 (6 bases). Per germline, CDR1 DFQATT and CDR2 SNEGSKA (reference sequence). The CDR3 spans 13 residues. V lost 1 base and J 7 bases, leaving 11 bases between the germline ends. The covered CDR3 bases are TGCAGTGCTAGAGTACGGCAGGGGAATGAG. It codes for CSARVRQGNE. The CDR3 reads in full as CSARVRQGNEQFF.

The CDR3 region is CSARSIFGTDTEAFF. Incomplete CDR3 DNA: TGCAGTGCTAGGTCTATCTTCGGGACAGACACTGAA. This chain uses TRBV20-1 with TRBJ1-1; 7 bases agree with TRBD1. From the germline J gene comes the end of the CDR3, since the read stops 3 residues before it. V shed 3 bases, J shed 3 bases, and the junction held 10 bases outside the gene matches. The germline gives CDR1 DFQATT, CDR2 SNEGSKA (reference sequence). The length of the CDR3 is 15 residues.

This clone was seen ten or more times. The read finishes 3 residues shy of the CDR3 end, and the germline J gene is used to complete it. Additional DNA sequences in this sample encode the identical CDR3. V and J are TRBV5-6 and TRBJ2-3, with D perhaps TRBD1 (5 bases). The ends were cut back, 2 bases at V and 0 bases at J, with 7 bases in the middle. The CDR3 loop spans 14 amino acids. CDR1 and CDR2 from the germline V gene are SGHDT and YYEEEE. The CDR3 bases that were read are TGTGCCAGCAGCTTTCAGGGTAGCACAGATACG. As protein: CASSFQGSTDT. The full-length CDR3 reads as CASSFQGSTDTQYF.

This clone has ten or more counts. The read halts 3 residues ahead of the CDR3 end, with the missing end drawn from the germline J gene. The rearrangement links TRBV20-1 to TRBJ1-2; TRBD1 might be the D (6 bases). The CDR3 is 12 residues long. The germline gives CDR1 DFQATT, CDR2 SNEGSKA (reference sequence). Trimming left V 3 bases short and J 6 bases short, with 11 bases between. The CDR3 bases that were read are TGCAGTGCTAGCAGACAGGTCGATGGC. This encodes CSASRQVDG. In full, the CDR3 is CSASRQVDGYTF.

At least ten counts were recorded for this clone. The CDR3 end is not reached by the read, which stops 3 residues before it; the germline J gene fills it in. The chain employs TRBV7-6 and TRBJ2-5; 7 bases align to TRBD2. This CDR3 is 15 amino acids long. CDR1 is SGHVS, CDR2 FNYEAQ, per germline. Partial CDR3 DNA: TGTGCCAGCAGCTTGAGGGGACCGCGGGGGAGTACC. Its protein is CASSLRGPRGST. The entire CDR3 protein reads CASSLRGPRGSTQYF.

This clone was found many times. The observed sequence ends 3 residues before the CDR3 terminus, with the missing tail filled in from the germline J gene. The chain employs TRBV18 and TRBJ2-3; a possible D gene is TRBD2 (5 bases). The V gene's germline CDR1 is KGHSH and CDR2 LQKENI. Trimming removed 6 bases from V and 0 bases from J, with 16 bases in between. This CDR3 is 16 amino acids long. CDR3 region: CASSRLDGLSTDTQYF. The CDR3 bases that were read are TGTGCCAGCTCCCGACTCGACGGACTTAGCACAGATACG. The variable domain in full, completed from reference TRBV18 and TRBJ2-3, reads NAGVMQNPRHLVRRRGQEARLRCSPMKGHSHVYWYRQLPEEGLKFMVYLQKENIIDESGMPKERFSAEFPKEGPSILRIQQVVRGDSAAYFCASSRLDGLSTDTQYFGPGTRLTVL.

This clone was seen repeatedly, ten times or more. The sequenced fragment ends 3 residues before the CDR3 boundary, so the rest is inferred from the germline J gene. The rearrangement uses TRBV4-1 and TRBJ2-2; 10 bases are shared with TRBD2. The CDR3 loop spans 16 amino acids. The junction had 4 bases not matched to a gene; V was cut back by 0 bases and J by 6 bases. The germline V gene encodes CDR1 MGHRA and CDR2 YSYEKL. The DNA read from the CDR3 is TGCGCCAGCAGCCAAGATCCTAGCGGGAGTGCCGGGGAG. Translated, it gives CASSQDPSGSAGE. The CDR3 reads in full as CASSQDPSGSAGELFF.

Many counts were recorded for this clone. The observed sequence ends 3 residues before the CDR3 terminus, with the missing tail filled in from the germline J gene. The chain employs TRBV20-1 and TRBJ2-2, with D possibly matching TRBD2 (6 bases). This CDR3 contains 15 residues. The ends were cut back, 3 bases at V and 4 bases at J, with 15 bases in the middle. Germline CDR1 and CDR2: DFQATT and SNEGSKA (reference sequence). CDR3 region: CSARTLGGTTGELFF. The part of the CDR3 DNA that was read is TGCAGTGCTAGGACTCTTGGGGGGACCACCGGGGAG.

Many counts were recorded for this clone. The read comes to an end 3 residues before the CDR3 does, leaving the germline J gene to fill in the end. V is TRBV5-4 and J is TRBJ2-7; D might be TRBD2 (5 bases). The V end lost 0 bases, the J end lost 3 bases, and 10 bases lay between the germline ends. CDR1 and CDR2 (germline): SGHNT, YYREEE (reference sequence). The CDR3 has 14 residues. The sequenced part of the CDR3 DNA is TGTGCCAGCAGCTTGGCCAGCGGCCGCTACGAG. The encoded protein is CASSLASGRYE. The CDR3 in full is CASSLASGRYEQYF.

The sequenced part of the CDR3 DNA is TGTGCCAGCTCACCGTCAGGCGGGGGAACCTACGAC. It encodes CASSPSGGGTYD. From start to end, the CDR3 is CASSPSGGGTYDYTF. The chain carries TRBV18 and TRBJ1-2; TRBD1 is a possible D gene (5 bases). Read coverage stops 3 residues before the CDR3 terminus; the germline J gene supplies the remainder. Germline V gives CDR1 KGHSH, CDR2 LQKENI. This CDR3 has 15 amino acids.